These 13 T cell receptor beta chains originate from one sample sequenced in a study of siplizumab effects on memory and regulatory T cells. Libraries were prepared by immunoSEQ multiplex PCR; TCRdb keeps only in-frame clonotypes and omits some of them. Of 90,000 to 110,000 clones in the sample, roughly 91% are singletons; the top ten hold 0.25% to 0.35%. Material for sequencing was CD4+ T cells sorted from blood. The receptors stem from a human donor in good health.

This clone showed up just once. This chain connects TRBV10-3 to TRBJ1-5; no definite D call. The CDR3 runs to 11 residues. V lost 8 bases and J 5 bases, leaving 7 bases between the germline ends. Germline V gene lookup returns CDR1 ENHRY and CDR2 SYGVKD. CDR3: CAIGTYQPQHF. The CDR3, as DNA: TGTGCCATCGGAACATATCAGCCCCAGCATTTT.

The chain combines TRBV7-4 with TRBJ1-4, with unresolved D. V was cut by 5 bases and J by 5 bases, with 12 bases left in between. Germline-derived CDR1 and CDR2 are SGHVT and SQSDAQ. The CDR3 consists of 14 residues. The CDR3 loop is CASSPRRVNEKLFF. The CDR3 DNA is TGTGCCAGCAGCCCCCGGAGGGTGAATGAAAAACTGTTTTTT.

The V call is TRBV9, the J call TRBJ2-1; 8 bases map to TRBD1. The V gene end was trimmed by 4 bases and the J gene end by 8 bases; junction bases not matched to a gene: 8. The V gene's germline CDR1 is SGDLS and CDR2 YYNGEE. The CDR3 is 14 residues long. This chain's CDR3 is CASSPRTGQHEQFF. CDR3 coding DNA: TGTGCCAGCAGCCCACGGACAGGGCAGCATGAGCAGTTCTTC.

This chain links TRBV5-1 with TRBJ2-5, with 8 nucleotides matching TRBD1. Germline V gives CDR1 SGHRS, CDR2 YFSETQ. The length of the CDR3 is 15 residues. V shed 0 bases and J 5 bases; nucleotides not matched to a gene: 6. The CDR3 DNA follows: TGCGCCAGCAGCTTGGAATGGACAGGGCGGGAGACCCAGTACTTC. Translated, it gives CASSLEWTGRETQYF.

The V and J genes are TRBV28 and TRBJ2-1; TRBD2 might be the D (5 bases). V lost 7 bases to trimming and J lost 6 bases, with 10 bases between them. The CDR3 spans 12 residues. CDR1 and CDR2 from the germline V gene are MDHEN and SYDVKM. The CDR3 here is CASTIEGNEQFF. The CDR3 nucleotides are TGTGCCAGCACGATAGAGGGCAATGAGCAGTTCTTC. The whole variable domain, filled in from reference TRBV28 and TRBJ2-1, reads DVKVTQSSRYLVKRTGEKVFLECVQDMDHENMFWYRQDPGLGLRLIYFSYDVKMKEKGDIPEGYSVSREKKERFSLILESASTNQTSMYLCASTIEGNEQFFGPGTRLTVL.

The rearrangement joins TRBV2 to TRBJ2-1; 7 positions agree with TRBD2. Germline V gives CDR1 SNHLY, CDR2 FYNNEI. This CDR3 comprises 17 residues. V lost 0 bases, J lost 6 bases, and 11 bases stayed unmatched. CDR3 in amino acids: CASSEARWGGETNEQFF. CDR3 bases: TGTGCCAGCAGTGAAGCCCGATGGGGGGGAGAGACCAATGAGCAGTTCTTC.

The chain uses TRBV7-9 and TRBJ2-7; 8 bases are a match to TRBD2. The J segment lost 3 bases and the V segment lost 0 bases, leaving 1 base of the junction unmatched. Looked up from germline, CDR1 is SEHNR and CDR2 is FQNEAQ (reference sequence). The CDR3 contains 14 residues. CDR3 bases: TGTGCCAGCAGCTTAGCGGGGACTAGCTACGAGCAGTACTTC. This gives the protein CASSLAGTSYEQYF.

Notes on this clone: Other nucleotide sequences in the sample specify the same CDR3. The CDR3, as DNA: TGTGCCTGGACGGGCTCTGGAAACACCATATATTTT. This encodes CAWTGSGNTIYF. V is TRBV30 and J is TRBJ1-3; D ambiguous. Germline V gene sequence: CDR1 GTSNPN, CDR2 SVGIG (reference sequence). The CDR3 sequence is 12 residues long. The V end was cut by 4 bases, the J end by 0 bases, with 4 bases between. The whole variable domain, remainder taken from reference TRBV30 and TRBJ1-3, is SQTIHQWPATLVQPVGSPLSLECTVEGTSNPNLYWYRQAAGRGLQLLFYSVGIGQISSEVPQNLSASRPQDRQFILSSKKLLLSDSGFYLCAWTGSGNTIYFGEGSWLTVV.

CDR3 DNA: TGTGCCAGCAGGGATACAGGGGGCAATTCTGAAGCTTTCTTT. Its translation: CASRDTGGNSEAFF. This sequence joins TRBV2 and TRBJ1-1; 9 bases are shared with TRBD1. The junction had 8 bases not matched to a gene; V was cut back by 6 bases and J by 6 bases. This CDR3 is 14 amino acids long. CDR1 SNHLY and CDR2 FYNNEI come from the germline V gene. The full variable domain, its missing parts supplied by reference TRBV2 and TRBJ1-1, is EPEVTQTPSHQVTQMGQEVILRCVPISNHLYFYWYRQILGQKVEFLVSFYNNEISEKSEIFDDQFSVERPDGSNFTLKIRSTKLEDSAMYFCASRDTGGNSEAFFGQGTRLTVV.

The chain uses TRBV2 and TRBJ2-5; maybe TRBD2 (6 bases). Per germline, CDR1 SNHLY and CDR2 FYNNEI. V dropped 6 bases and J dropped 2 bases, with 19 bases sitting between them. The CDR3 has 16 amino acids. DNA of the CDR3: TGTGCCAGCAGGCTAGGACTACCAGTGGATCAAGAGACCCAGTACTTC. This sequence encodes CASRLGLPVDQETQYF.

This sequence joins TRBV7-9 and TRBJ2-7; D gene unclear. The V end was cut by 5 bases, the J end by 3 bases, with 14 bases between. This CDR3 spans 14 amino acids. Germline V gene sequence: CDR1 SEHNR, CDR2 FQNEAQ (reference sequence). The CDR3 loop reads CASSPDGFVYEQYF. CDR3 in DNA: TGTGCCAGCAGCCCAGATGGGTTCGTCTACGAGCAGTACTTC. Using reference TRBV7-9 and TRBJ2-7 for the parts outside the CDR3, the full variable domain is DTGVSQNPRHKITKRGQNVTFRCDPISEHNRLYWYRQTLGQGPEFLTYFQNEAQLEKSRLLSDRFSAERPKGSFSTLEIQRTEQGDSAMYLCASSPDGFVYEQYFGPGTRLTVT.

V usage is TRBV6-1 and J usage is TRBJ1-2; 8 bases match TRBD1. Per the germline V gene, CDR1 is MNHNS and CDR2 is SASEGT. This CDR3 has 12 amino acids. V gave up 7 bases and J gave up 7 bases; unmatched junction bases: 5. As DNA, the CDR3 is TGTGCCAGCACCTGGACAGGGTTTGGCTACACCTTC. Encoded protein: CASTWTGFGYTF.

The chain couples TRBV4-1 to TRBJ2-7, with D hard to call. The germline V and J ends were trimmed by 3 bases and 2 bases, with 8 bases remaining between them. CDR1 is MGHRA and CDR2 is YSYEKL in the germline V gene. This CDR3 region has 13 residues. CDR3 loop: CASSQSPPYEQYF. DNA of the CDR3: TGCGCCAGCAGCCAGAGCCCGCCCTACGAGCAGTACTTC.